This T cell receptor (beta chain) was captured by sequencing in a study of long-term antiretroviral therapy in people with HIV. Specimens held about 0.95-10 million cryopreserved PBMC prior to DNA extraction. In germline, CDR1 is ENHRY, CDR2 SYGVKD. Trimming removed 0 bases from V and 4 bases from J, with 7 bases in between. CDR3 length equals 13 residues. Remarks on this clone: Its antigen is not known.

Study-wide results and limits: The repertoire was dominated at all time points by clones expanded before ART. ART-treated samples gained diversity yet remained below transplant donor controls. CDR3 length ranges were narrower in HIV repertoires than in controls.

Researchers report immunoSEQ v3.0 was run at survey level. Profiling relied on immunoSEQ multiplex PCR, and the TCRdb table lists in-frame clones only, not all of them. The repertoire holds about 20,000 clones, with 76% as singletons. This sample comprised unsorted PBMCs, obtained roughly 2.5 years before starting antiretroviral therapy. The chain has TRBV10-3 and TRBJ2-7; D remains unclear. This sequence was found in a woman aged 45-65 years with HIV. The CDR3 region has the DNA TGTGCCATCAGTGAGTCGATAGGGTACGAGCAGTACTTC. Translating gives CAISESIGYEQYF.